These T cell receptor beta chains were read from a single sample in a study of blood T cells in healthy people across ages. A single record per CDR3 protein comes from TCRdb applying MiXCR to the 5' RACE reads. The profile covers fewer than 1,000,000 distinct CDR3 sequences, with roughly 44% appearing a single time and about a fifth taken by the ten largest. The sequenced material came from blood. These receptors were collected from a man in his sixties in good health. The CDR3 runs from the conserved cysteine through the conserved F or W. The D gene is left open where the match is weak. Clone size is given for some rows only: seen once, a few or many times, or a class if the clone is expanded.

clone_size: .; v_call: TRBV4-3; j_call: TRBJ2-3; d_call: .; cdr3_nt: TGCGCCAGCAGCCAACTCGGAACCCTCACAGATACGCAGTATTTT; cdr3_aa: CASSQLGTLTDTQYF
clone_size: .; v_call: TRBV13; j_call: TRBJ2-5; d_call: TRBD1; cdr3_nt: TGTGCCAGCAGCCATAAAGACAGGGTGAGCGGGACCCAGTACTTC; cdr3_aa: CASSHKDRVSGTQYF
clone_size: .; v_call: TRBV6-2/TRBV6-3; j_call: TRBJ1-6; d_call: .; cdr3_nt: TGTGCCAGCAGTTACTCGATGCCCGAATATAATTCACCCCTCCACTTT; cdr3_aa: CASSYSMPEYNSPLHF
clone_size: .; v_call: TRBV4-3; j_call: TRBJ2-2; d_call: .; cdr3_nt: TGCGCCAGCAGCCAAGATCGGCCCTCTCCGACCTACACCGGGGAGCTGTTTTTT; cdr3_aa: CASSQDRPSPTYTGELFF
clone_size: many; v_call: TRBV29-1; j_call: TRBJ2-7; d_call: .; cdr3_nt: TGCAGCGTTGTACGAGGGACCTACGAGCAGTACTTC; cdr3_aa: CSVVRGTYEQYF
clone_size: .; v_call: TRBV20-1; j_call: TRBJ2-6; d_call: .; cdr3_nt: TGCAGTGCTGGGTTCGGCTCTGGGGCCAACGTCCTGACTTTC; cdr3_aa: CSAGFGSGANVLTF
clone_size: few; v_call: TRBV25-1; j_call: TRBJ2-7; d_call: TRBD2; cdr3_nt: TGTGCCAGCAGTGACAGCGGGGGTTACGAGCAGTACTTC; cdr3_aa: CASSDSGGYEQYF
clone_size: few; v_call: TRBV11-2; j_call: TRBJ2-6; d_call: TRBD1; cdr3_nt: TGTGCCAGCAGCTCCCGGGACAGGGGCTCTGGGGCCAACGTCCTGACTTTC; cdr3_aa: CASSSRDRGSGANVLTF
clone_size: .; v_call: TRBV2; j_call: TRBJ2-3; d_call: .; cdr3_nt: TGTGCCAGCAAGGGACCCAGCACAGATACGCAGTATTTT; cdr3_aa: CASKGPSTDTQYF
clone_size: many; v_call: TRBV29-1; j_call: TRBJ2-3; d_call: TRBD2; cdr3_nt: TGCAGCGTCCGGACTAGCGGGGGCACAGATACGCAGTATTTT; cdr3_aa: CSVRTSGGTDTQYF
clone_size: .; v_call: TRBV12-3/TRBV12-4; j_call: TRBJ2-1; d_call: .; cdr3_nt: TGTGCCAGCAGTTTAGCACGGACATATGAGCAGTTCTTC; cdr3_aa: CASSLARTYEQFF
clone_size: .; v_call: TRBV24-1; j_call: TRBJ2-5; d_call: .; cdr3_nt: TGTGCCACCAGCGCTGGGACGGGACCAGGGGAGACCCAGTACTTC; cdr3_aa: CATSAGTGPGETQYF
clone_size: .; v_call: TRBV6-2/TRBV6-3; j_call: TRBJ2-5; d_call: .; cdr3_nt: TGTGCCAGCGGACCACTCGGAGAGAAAGAGACCCAGTACTTC; cdr3_aa: CASGPLGEKETQYF
clone_size: .; v_call: TRBV6-5; j_call: TRBJ2-3; d_call: .; cdr3_nt: TGTGCCAGCAGGGCAGAGTCAGGCACAGATACGCAGTATTTT; cdr3_aa: CASRAESGTDTQYF
clone_size: few; v_call: TRBV6-2/TRBV6-3; j_call: TRBJ1-5; d_call: .; cdr3_nt: TGTGCCAGCAAGGGCCCTCGGGACAATCAGCCCCAGCATTTT; cdr3_aa: CASKGPRDNQPQHF
clone_size: .; v_call: TRBV3-1; j_call: TRBJ2-2; d_call: TRBD2; cdr3_nt: TGTGCCAGCAGCCTCAAAAGCGGGGGCTGGAACACCGGGGAGCTGTTTTTT; cdr3_aa: CASSLKSGGWNTGELFF
clone_size: few; v_call: TRBV5-1; j_call: TRBJ2-7; d_call: TRBD1; cdr3_nt: TGCGCCAGCAGGAGCGAGGGACAGCGGATCTACGAGCAGTACTTC; cdr3_aa: CASRSEGQRIYEQYF
clone_size: .; v_call: TRBV5-6; j_call: TRBJ2-3; d_call: TRBD1; cdr3_nt: TGTGCCAGCAGCCCCCGGGACAGAACAGATACGCAGTATTTT; cdr3_aa: CASSPRDRTDTQYF
clone_size: .; v_call: TRBV15; j_call: TRBJ2-1; d_call: TRBD2; cdr3_nt: TGTGCCACCAGCAGAGGGGCGGCAGCGGGGGTAGGGAGTGAGCAGTTCTTC; cdr3_aa: CATSRGAAAGVGSEQFF
clone_size: .; v_call: TRBV4-1; j_call: TRBJ2-7; d_call: .; cdr3_nt: TGCGCCAGCAGCCCCCTTCAGGGCCTAAGCTCCTACGAGCAGTACTTC; cdr3_aa: CASSPLQGLSSYEQYF
clone_size: many; v_call: TRBV29-1; j_call: TRBJ2-7; d_call: TRBD1; cdr3_nt: TGCAGCGTTGAAGATAGACAGGGACGCTACGAGCAGTACTTC; cdr3_aa: CSVEDRQGRYEQYF
clone_size: .; v_call: TRBV14; j_call: TRBJ2-3; d_call: TRBD2; cdr3_nt: TGTGCCAGCAGCCCTGTCTTAGTAGCGGGGGGCTTGGCAGATACGCAGTATTTT; cdr3_aa: CASSPVLVAGGLADTQYF
clone_size: .; v_call: TRBV5-4; j_call: TRBJ1-2; d_call: .; cdr3_nt: TGTGCCAGCAGCTTGGGCAAGGTGGTAGGGGCCTACACCTTC; cdr3_aa: CASSLGKVVGAYTF
clone_size: many; v_call: TRBV7-2; j_call: TRBJ2-1; d_call: TRBD2; cdr3_nt: TGTGCCAGCAGCTCCGCTCTAGCGGGGGCTTACAATGAGCAGTTCTTC; cdr3_aa: CASSSALAGAYNEQFF
clone_size: .; v_call: TRBV3-1; j_call: TRBJ2-3; d_call: TRBD1; cdr3_nt: TGTGCCAGCAGCCAATGGAGGACAGGGGGTGACGGTACGCAGTATTTT; cdr3_aa: CASSQWRTGGDGTQYF
clone_size: .; v_call: TRBV3-1; j_call: TRBJ2-3; d_call: TRBD2; cdr3_nt: TGTGCCAGCAGCTCGCGGGGGGGCCTAACAGATACGCAGTATTTT; cdr3_aa: CASSSRGGLTDTQYF
clone_size: .; v_call: TRBV25-1; j_call: TRBJ2-5; d_call: TRBD2; cdr3_nt: TGTGCCAGCATTGTCCTCGGGAGGGAGCAGTACTTC; cdr3_aa: CASIVLGREQYF
clone_size: .; v_call: TRBV7-2; j_call: TRBJ2-7; d_call: TRBD2; cdr3_nt: TGTGCCAGCAGCCCCTTAGCCGGGCGGGGGGGCTACGAGCAGTACTTC; cdr3_aa: CASSPLAGRGGYEQYF
clone_size: .; v_call: TRBV18; j_call: TRBJ2-5; d_call: .; cdr3_nt: TGTGCCAGCTCACCAGTCGGCCTTACTACGGGGGAGACCCAGTACTTC; cdr3_aa: CASSPVGLTTGETQYF
clone_size: few; v_call: TRBV5-1; j_call: TRBJ2-4; d_call: .; cdr3_nt: TGCGCCAGCAGCTTGACTAGCCAGGACATTCAGTACTTC; cdr3_aa: CASSLTSQDIQYF
clone_size: few; v_call: TRBV3-1; j_call: TRBJ2-7; d_call: .; cdr3_nt: TGTGCCAGCAGCCAATGGAACGGACACGAGCAGTACTTC; cdr3_aa: CASSQWNGHEQYF
clone_size: .; v_call: TRBV7-2; j_call: TRBJ2-7; d_call: TRBD1; cdr3_nt: TGTGCCTGCAGCTTGGGACAGAGCTACGAGCAGTACTTC; cdr3_aa: CACSLGQSYEQYF
clone_size: .; v_call: TRBV2; j_call: TRBJ1-6; d_call: TRBD1; cdr3_nt: TGTGCCAGCAGTCTCAGGGGGCAACCACCTAATTCACCCCACCACTTT; cdr3_aa: CASSLRGQPPNSPHHF
clone_size: .; v_call: TRBV14; j_call: TRBJ2-3; d_call: TRBD2; cdr3_nt: TGTGCCAGCAGCCAAGAGAAGGCGGGGGGCCAGGCAGATACGCAGTATTTT; cdr3_aa: CASSQEKAGGQADTQYF
clone_size: .; v_call: TRBV11-2; j_call: TRBJ2-1; d_call: .; cdr3_nt: TGTGCCAGCAGCTTAGAAAGGGGGGCTAGTGTGGCTACCGATGAGCAGTTCTTC; cdr3_aa: CASSLERGASVATDEQFF
clone_size: .; v_call: TRBV6-2/TRBV6-3; j_call: TRBJ2-3; d_call: TRBD2; cdr3_nt: TGTGCCAGCAGACCGAGCGGGGGAATCACAGATACGCAGTATTTT; cdr3_aa: CASRPSGGITDTQYF
clone_size: .; v_call: TRBV7-2; j_call: TRBJ1-1; d_call: .; cdr3_nt: TGTGCCAGCAGCTTAGTCCCGGGGGGGATGAACACTGAAGCTTTCTTT; cdr3_aa: CASSLVPGGMNTEAFF
clone_size: few; v_call: TRBV5-5; j_call: TRBJ2-7; d_call: .; cdr3_nt: TGTGCCAGCAGCTTCTTTGCCAGTTACGAGCAGTACTTC; cdr3_aa: CASSFFASYEQYF
clone_size: .; v_call: TRBV7-2; j_call: TRBJ2-7; d_call: .; cdr3_nt: TGTGCCAGCAGCGCCCGGACAAAGACAGTGAGCTCCTACGAGCAGTACTTC; cdr3_aa: CASSARTKTVSSYEQYF
clone_size: .; v_call: TRBV20-1; j_call: TRBJ2-7; d_call: .; cdr3_nt: TGCAGTGTCTTAACCAGGGTCCAGGCCTACGAGCAGTACTTC; cdr3_aa: CSVLTRVQAYEQYF
clone_size: .; v_call: TRBV27; j_call: TRBJ1-2; d_call: .; cdr3_nt: TGTGCCAGCAGTTTATCGCAGGAGTATGGCTACACCTTC; cdr3_aa: CASSLSQEYGYTF
clone_size: few; v_call: TRBV10-3; j_call: TRBJ2-4; d_call: TRBD1; cdr3_nt: TGTGCCATCAGTGAGGGGACAGGGAAGAACATTCAGTACTTC; cdr3_aa: CAISEGTGKNIQYF
clone_size: .; v_call: TRBV12-3/TRBV12-4; j_call: TRBJ2-1; d_call: TRBD2; cdr3_nt: TGTGCCAGCAGGACTAGCGGCCAAAACTCCTACAATGAGCAGTTCTTC; cdr3_aa: CASRTSGQNSYNEQFF
clone_size: .; v_call: TRBV7-9; j_call: TRBJ1-2; d_call: .; cdr3_nt: TGTGCCAGCAGCGACCGTGATCAGGGACCCAACTATGGCTACACCTTC; cdr3_aa: CASSDRDQGPNYGYTF
clone_size: .; v_call: TRBV7-8; j_call: TRBJ2-7; d_call: .; cdr3_nt: TGTGCCAGCAGCCTGCGGGCAAGTACCTACGAGCAGTACTTC; cdr3_aa: CASSLRASTYEQYF
clone_size: once; v_call: TRBV2; j_call: TRBJ2-3; d_call: .; cdr3_nt: TGTGCCAACCGGGCCCCGACCCCCACAGATACGCAGTATTTT; cdr3_aa: CANRAPTPTDTQYF
clone_size: many; v_call: TRBV7-2; j_call: TRBJ2-7; d_call: .; cdr3_nt: TGTGCCAGCAGCTTAGATCCCCTCTCCTACGAGCAGTACTTC; cdr3_aa: CASSLDPLSYEQYF
clone_size: .; v_call: TRBV6-2/TRBV6-3; j_call: TRBJ2-3; d_call: .; cdr3_nt: TGTGCCAGCAAACTCACAGATACGCAGTATTTT; cdr3_aa: CASKLTDTQYF
clone_size: few; v_call: TRBV20-1; j_call: TRBJ2-5; d_call: TRBD1; cdr3_nt: TGCAGTGCTTTCAGGGGGTTTCAGAAACAAGAGACCCAGTACTTC; cdr3_aa: CSAFRGFQKQETQYF
clone_size: .; v_call: TRBV6-2/TRBV6-3; j_call: TRBJ2-1; d_call: .; cdr3_nt: TGTGCCAGCAGACCCGAGACTAGGTTGGATGAGCAGTTCTTC; cdr3_aa: CASRPETRLDEQFF
clone_size: .; v_call: TRBV7-2; j_call: TRBJ2-1; d_call: TRBD2; cdr3_nt: TGTGCCAGCAGCTTAAGTCGGATGGGCGGGGGGGCTATATTTGGGCTGTTCTTC; cdr3_aa: CASSLSRMGGGAIFGLFF
clone_size: few; v_call: TRBV6-5; j_call: TRBJ2-1; d_call: .; cdr3_nt: TGTGCCAGCAGTTCGCTAGCCCCTGATGGGCGCAATGAGCAGTTCTTC; cdr3_aa: CASSSLAPDGRNEQFF
clone_size: .; v_call: TRBV6-2/TRBV6-3; j_call: TRBJ2-1; d_call: TRBD2; cdr3_nt: TGTGCCAGCAGTTACGATGGCGGGGGGGCCTCTCTTGAGCAGTTCTTC; cdr3_aa: CASSYDGGGASLEQFF
clone_size: .; v_call: TRBV7-2; j_call: TRBJ2-1; d_call: .; cdr3_nt: TGTGCCAGCAGCTTAGATAGCGCCAGCTCCTACAATGAGCAGTTCTTC; cdr3_aa: CASSLDSASSYNEQFF